These 26 T cell receptor beta chains were sequenced from one sample in a study of cytomegalovirus exposure and HLA in healthy donors. PCR was performed using 60 Vbeta and 13 Jbeta primers. TCRdb's copy holds only in-frame clones and misses some; the assay was immunoSEQ multiplex PCR. The sample records about 140,000 clones, roughly four fifths being singletons. Sequencing was carried out using PBMCs. The origin of the receptors is a female donor in good health and CMV-seronegative.

This clone was detected a few times. The chain uses TRBV7-8 and TRBJ2-7; D gene uncertain. Between the trimmed V and J ends, which lost 3 bases and 3 bases, there was a span of 9 bases. The germline V gene has CDR1 SGHVS and CDR2 FQNEAQ. CDR3 length: 13 amino acids. The CDR3 bases are TGTGCCAGCAGCTTTGGTCGGTACTACGAGCAGTACTTC. It encodes CASSFGRYYEQYF. Using reference TRBV7-8 and TRBJ2-7 for the parts outside the CDR3, the full variable domain is GAGVSQSPRYKVAKRGQDVALRCDPISGHVSLFWYQQALGQGPEFLTYFQNEAQLDKSGLPSDRFFAERPEGSVSTLKIQRTQQEDSAVYLCASSFGRYYEQYFGPGTRLTVT.

This chain joins TRBV7-6 and TRBJ2-1; 8 nucleotides line up with TRBD2. The V segment lost 1 base and the J segment 3 bases; nucleotides outside the gene matches: 17. The CDR3 spans 20 residues. Germline V CDR1 and CDR2: SGHVS, FNYEAQ. CDR3 region: CASSLGTPASGSRVYNEQFF. Written as DNA, the CDR3 is TGTGCCAGCAGCTTAGGAACCCCGGCTAGCGGGTCGAGGGTCTACAATGAGCAGTTCTTC.

To note about this clone: Mismatch with germline at one junction end may stem from a read error. V usage is TRBV9 and J usage is TRBJ2-2; D is possibly TRBD2 (5 bases). Germline CDR1 is SGDLS and CDR2 is YYNGEE. The CDR3 has 13 amino acids. CDR3 in amino acids: CASSVGDTGELLF. CDR3 sequence (DNA): TGTGCCAGCAGCGTAGGGGATACCGGGGAGCTGCTTTTT.

This clone was seen only once. This rearrangement joins TRBV7-9 to TRBJ2-1, with D perhaps matching TRBD2 (6 bases). Deletions cut 5 bases from V and 9 bases from J, with 26 bases between. The germline V gene has CDR1 SEHNR and CDR2 FQNEAQ (reference sequence). The CDR3 consists of 17 residues. The CDR3 reads CASSRFDSPGGEFEQFF. In DNA, the CDR3 is TGTGCCAGCAGCCGGTTCGACTCCCCCGGAGGGGAGTTTGAGCAGTTCTTC.

The CDR3 DNA reads TGTGCCAGCAGTTACCGGGACAGGGGCACTGAAGCTTTCTTT. It yields the protein CASSYRDRGTEAFF. The chain links TRBV27 to TRBJ1-1; 10 bases agree with TRBD1. The CDR3 is made up of 14 amino acids. Germline V gene sequence: CDR1 MNHEY, CDR2 SMNVEV (reference sequence). The V segment lost 4 bases and the J segment 4 bases; nucleotides outside the gene matches: 3.

The chain joins TRBV6-5 to TRBJ1-1; 8 bases fit TRBD1. This CDR3 spans 13 amino acids. J was trimmed by 4 bases and V by 6 bases; bases with no gene match: 4. Germline V gene lookup returns CDR1 MNHEY and CDR2 SVGAGI. In nucleotides, the CDR3 is TGTGCCAGCAGCTGGGGACAGGTCACTGAAGCTTTCTTT. This translates into CASSWGQVTEAFF.

The V and J genes are TRBV10-2 and TRBJ2-2; maybe TRBD1 (5 bases). Germline CDR1 WSHSY, CDR2 SAAADI. The V end was cut by 4 bases, the J end by 6 bases, with 15 bases between. The CDR3 extends over 15 amino acids. CDR3 residues: CASSGQSAVAGELFF. In nucleotides, the CDR3 is TGCGCCAGCAGTGGACAGTCCGCTGTGGCCGGGGAGCTGTTTTTT.

The J gene is TRBJ2-7, the V gene TRBV6-5; 7 nucleotides line up with TRBD1. Germline CDR1 is MNHEY and CDR2 is SVGAGI. V lost 8 bases and J lost 6; bases outside the gene matches: 16. This CDR3 spans 15 amino acids. The chain's CDR3 is CASQLNDREMGEQYF. For the CDR3, the DNA is TGTGCCAGCCAGTTAAATGACAGGGAGATGGGCGAGCAGTACTTC.

Only one count was recorded for this clone. The gene calls are TRBV7-2 and TRBJ1-6, with 8 positions matching TRBD1. In germline, CDR1 is SGHTA, CDR2 FQGNSA. The CDR3 is 14 residues long. Trimming removed 6 bases from V and 3 bases from J; junction bases left unmatched: 1. The CDR3 loop reads CASRTGDYNSPLHF. The CDR3 DNA reads as TGTGCCAGCAGGACAGGGGACTATAATTCACCCCTCCACTTT.

The V and J genes are TRBV7-2 and TRBJ1-2; D gene ambiguous. The CDR3 runs to 14 residues. Germline V gives CDR1 SGHTA, CDR2 FQGNSA. V was cut by 5 bases and J by 0 bases, with 10 bases left in between. DNA for the CDR3: TGTGCCAGCAGCCCGACACCATCTAACTATGGCTACACCTTC. This codes for CASSPTPSNYGYTF.

Here the CDR3 DNA reads TGCGCCAGCAGCCCCTTAAGAGGGAGCTCCTACGAGCAGTACTTC. Amino acids: CASSPLRGSSYEQYF. This chain joins TRBV5-1 and TRBJ2-7, with D tentatively TRBD2 (5 bases). The CDR3 runs to 15 residues. CDR1 is SGHRS and CDR2 is YFSETQ in the germline V gene. Trimming cost V 4 bases and J 0 bases, with 14 bases left between them. Full variable domain (outside the CDR3, taken from reference TRBV5-1 and TRBJ2-7): KAGVTQTPRYLIKTRGQQVTLSCSPISGHRSVSWYQQTPGQGLQFLFEYFSETQRNKGNFPGRFSGRQFSNSRSEMNVSTLELGDSALYLCASSPLRGSSYEQYFGPGTRLTVT.

This clone is termed medium-sized. This chain connects TRBV7-9 to TRBJ2-7, with a weak D call TRBD2 (6 bases). The CDR3 has 15 amino acids. Germline values: CDR1 SEHNR, CDR2 FQNEAQ (reference sequence). Trimming pared 5 bases from V and 3 bases from J, leaving 17 bases between. CDR3 in amino acids: CASSTLLAGIYEQYF. The CDR3 DNA reads as TGTGCCAGCAGCACTTTACTAGCTGGTATCTACGAGCAGTACTTC.

This chain joins TRBV28 and TRBJ2-5, with a possible D match to TRBD2 (5 bases). Germline loops: CDR1 MDHEN, CDR2 SYDVKM. The ends were cut back, 1 base at V and 10 bases at J, with 16 bases in the middle. The CDR3 consists of 14 residues. CDR3 in amino acids: CASSLSSRRIYQYF. CDR3 sequence (DNA): TGTGCCAGCAGTTTATCTAGCCGTCGGATCTACCAGTACTTC.

The chain carries TRBV30 and TRBJ2-7, with D tentatively TRBD2 (5 bases). In germline, CDR1 is GTSNPN, CDR2 SVGIG (reference sequence). V was clipped by 0 bases and J by 1 base, with 7 bases between them. The CDR3 consists of 13 residues. CDR3 DNA: TGTGCCTGGAGTGTTGGACTTTCCTACGAGCAGTACTTC. This gives the protein CAWSVGLSYEQYF. Full variable domain (outside the CDR3, taken from reference TRBV30 and TRBJ2-7): SQTIHQWPATLVQPVGSPLSLECTVEGTSNPNLYWYRQAAGRGLQLLFYSVGIGQISSEVPQNLSASRPQDRQFILSSKKLLLSDSGFYLCAWSVGLSYEQYFGPGTRLTVT.

The chain couples TRBV6-4 to TRBJ1-5; D is possibly TRBD1 (5 bases). The CDR3 totals 14 residues. Germline V lookup: CDR1 MRHNA, CDR2 SNTAGT. V gave up 2 bases and J gave up 5 bases, with 10 bases separating them. The CDR3 DNA sequence: TGTGCCAGCAGTGACCAGGGAGGGGATCAGCCCCAGCATTTT. Translated, it gives CASSDQGGDQPQHF.

V gene TRBV5-1 combines with J gene TRBJ1-1; a possible D gene is TRBD1 (6 bases). Germline CDR1 is SGHRS and CDR2 is YFSETQ. Trimming cost V 3 bases and J 4 bases, with 19 bases left between them. The CDR3 runs 16 residues. CDR3 coding DNA: TGCGCCAGCAGCTCCCAGCCAGTAGTAGGGGGCACTGAAGCTTTCTTT. It codes for CASSSQPVVGGTEAFF.

The CDR3 DNA reads as TGTGCCAGCAGCCCGATGGGACAGGGCAGCCACGAGCAGTACTTC. Its protein product is CASSPMGQGSHEQYF. The V call is TRBV28, the J call TRBJ2-7; 9 bases match TRBD1. Germline V gives CDR1 MDHEN, CDR2 SYDVKM. Unmatched junction bases numbered 11, after V lost 6 bases and J lost 5 bases. The CDR3 is made up of 15 amino acids.

The chain is built from TRBV5-1 and TRBJ1-1, with unresolved D. Germline V gene lookup returns CDR1 SGHRS and CDR2 YFSETQ. V lost 1 base and J 0 bases, leaving 10 bases between the germline ends. This CDR3 spans 15 amino acids. The CDR3 DNA reads as TGCGCCAGCAGCTTGATTGGAGGCATGAACACTGAAGCTTTCTTT. Encoded protein: CASSLIGGMNTEAFF. Full variable domain (missing parts from reference TRBV5-1 and TRBJ1-1): KAGVTQTPRYLIKTRGQQVTLSCSPISGHRSVSWYQQTPGQGLQFLFEYFSETQRNKGNFPGRFSGRQFSNSRSEMNVSTLELGDSALYLCASSLIGGMNTEAFFGQGTRLTVV.

This chain joins TRBV7-9 and TRBJ1-5; weak D call: TRBD1 (5 bases). V was pared by 7 bases and J by 2 bases, with 12 bases between. CDR3 length: 14 residues. CDR1 SEHNR and CDR2 FQNEAQ come from the germline V gene (reference sequence). CDR3 DNA: TGTGCCAGCACCGAGGGAGGGGGCAATCAGCCCCAGCATTTT. It specifies CASTEGGGNQPQHF.

This chain connects TRBV7-9 to TRBJ2-1; TRBD2 matches at 10 bases. J lost 4 bases, V lost 4 bases, and 7 bases had no gene match. Germline V gives CDR1 SEHNR, CDR2 FQNEAQ (reference sequence). The CDR3 spans 16 residues. CDR3: CASSSISGRGYNEQFF. The CDR3 DNA reads TGTGCCAGCAGCTCAATAAGCGGGAGGGGGTACAATGAGCAGTTCTTC.

V is TRBV7-9 and J is TRBJ2-1; 8 nucleotides agree with TRBD1. Germline V gene sequence: CDR1 SEHNR, CDR2 FQNEAQ (reference sequence). CDR3 length: 16 residues. V was pared by 5 bases and J by 12 bases, with 18 bases of the junction left unmatched. CDR3 sequence: CASSTPRDRPYRGQFF. CDR3 nucleotide sequence: TGTGCCAGCAGCACCCCCCGGGACAGGCCCTACCGGGGGCAGTTCTTC. The variable domain in full, completed from reference TRBV7-9 and TRBJ2-1, reads DTGVSQNPRHKITKRGQNVTFRCDPISEHNRLYWYRQTLGQGPEFLTYFQNEAQLEKSRLLSDRFSAERPKGSFSTLEIQRTEQGDSAMYLCASSTPRDRPYRGQFFGPGTRLTVL.

The genes are TRBV9 and TRBJ2-4; D might be TRBD1 (6 bases). Germline assignment: CDR1 SGDLS and CDR2 YYNGEE. This CDR3 spans 14 amino acids. V lost 3 bases and J 1 base, leaving 8 bases between the germline ends. The CDR3 here is CASSEQGAKNIQYF. The CDR3 coding sequence is TGTGCCAGCAGCGAACAGGGTGCCAAAAACATTCAGTACTTC.

This clone came up a few times. The chain combines TRBV27 with TRBJ1-1, with 7 bases aligning to TRBD1. In germline, CDR1 is MNHEY, CDR2 SMNVEV (reference sequence). CDR3 length equals 15 residues. The V segment lost 5 bases and the J segment 0 bases; nucleotides outside the gene matches: 6. The CDR3, as DNA: TGTGCCAGCAGTAGAAGACAGGGATTGAACACTGAAGCTTTCTTT. Translating gives CASSRRQGLNTEAFF.

The genes are TRBV9 and TRBJ2-3, with TRBD2 matching over 10 bases. Germline CDR1 reads SGDLS; CDR2 reads YYNGEE. Trimming at V came to 3 bases and at J to 0 bases, leaving 4 bases not matched to a gene. This CDR3 is built from 16 residues. Here the CDR3 DNA reads TGTGCCAGCAGCGCCTCAGCGGGAGGGAGCACAGATACGCAGTATTTT. Encoded protein: CASSASAGGSTDTQYF.

The chain has TRBV12-5 and TRBJ1-5, with 7 bases lining up with TRBD1. Germline V gene sequence: CDR1 LGHNT, CDR2 FRNRAP. This CDR3 contains 16 residues. The J segment lost 3 bases and the V segment lost 0 bases, leaving 5 bases of the junction unmatched. The CDR3, as DNA: TGTGCTAGTGGTTTGGTCCCTGACAGGGCCAATCAGCCCCAGCATTTT. Its protein is CASGLVPDRANQPQHF.

This clone was seen a few times. This sequence joins TRBV16 and TRBJ2-3; unclear D gene. The CDR3 has 12 amino acids. V shed 2 bases and J shed 4 bases, with 4 bases lying between them. CDR1 and CDR2 (germline): KGHSY, FQNENV. The CDR3 DNA follows: TGTGCCAGCAGCCAAGGCTCAGATACGCAGTATTTT. Translated, it gives CASSQGSDTQYF.